Included here is one TCR beta chain sequence, with context. Its antigen remains unidentified. There are no base qualities to consult, and no much larger clone falls within one base. The cohort was made up of around 720 healthy bone marrow donors. At the time of sampling, all cohort members were nominally healthy, though unrecorded immune exposures were likely present. The donor was CMV seronegative and was included in the group of over 300 seronegative cohort members. A peripheral blood sample was collected from each donor, and TCR beta sequencing was performed on peripheral blood mononuclear cells. Genomic DNA extraction from the blood cell samples was performed with the Qiagen DNeasy Blood Extraction Kit. The sample belongs to a study of cytomegalovirus exposure and HLA in healthy donors (dated 2017 in TCRdb). Context from the whole study: According to an earlier analysis of 587 of the donors, 150 million to 200 million T cells yielded 120 million or so unique TCR beta sequences and about 300 Gb of sequence data. Donor age, sex, ethnicity and CMV serostatus were compiled together with the repertoire data. A later genetic analysis took genome-wide SNP genotypes for about 65% of the 666 donors and used that subset as a discovery cohort. Class I and class II HLA loci were covered by the typing at four-digit resolution. Of the 398 genotyped donors, around 81% fell in the genetic ancestry cluster associated with self-reported Caucasian donors. In addition to the first cohort of 666 subjects, a separate validation cohort of 100 to 150 different subjects was used. The study used immunosequencing to profile the T cell repertoires of several hundred subjects and linked those repertoires to cytomegalovirus serostatus. Because of strong linkage in the cohort, five DR-DQ haplotypes were treated as single units for association and clustering. Typing coverage varied by locus: roughly 629-630 donors for A, B, C, DRB1 and DQB1; under 550 for DQA1; approximately 610 for DPA1; roughly 470 for DPB1. Rather than drawing on any new phenotypic data, the later analysis identified candidate immune exposures from TCR beta sequences and the way those sequences occurred across donors. In a later analysis, previously published TCR beta repertoires from more than 500 donors were re-analyzed and high-resolution HLA genotyping was added so that TCR occurrence patterns could be studied. All discovery cohort repertoires had been generated on a single sequencing platform. To predict cytomegalovirus infection status, the study combined high-throughput TCR immunosequencing, statistical association of individual TCRs with disease status, and machine learning. An earlier analysis of several hundred of the donors applied high-throughput TCR beta sequencing to assess whether each TCR beta V gene segment acted as functional or pseudogenic. Among some 400 genotyped donors of the cohort, an average of roughly 230,000 unique TCR beta nucleotide sequences was sequenced per donor, of which about 18% were non-productive. An early release covering roughly 640 HLA-typed donors comprised about 320 gigabases of sequencing data and some 79 million unique TCR sequences. The study aimed to test whether cataloging public T cell receptors could reveal signatures of past pathogen exposure. The full study reports these points: HLA typing was unavailable for some donors at each locus, so association tests used only the typed subset. According to a later analysis, most CMV-associated TCR beta chains appeared to be HLA-restricted, and the HLA associations seemed to be driven largely by CMV exposure. Linkage disequilibrium might explain the correlated functional status among segregating V segments, but an unknown experimental factor could not be excluded. In a later analysis, 16,951 TCR beta sequences were associated with specific HLA alleles at a false discovery rate of 0.05. Strong co-occurrence of HLA alleles, especially DR and DQ, made assigning TCR associations to individual alleles difficult. The study listed 150 to 200 TCR beta chains as associated with cytomegalovirus. In a later genetic analysis, fewer N-insertions in productive TCRs were reported among donors in an Asian-associated ancestry cluster than the approximately 710-donor mean. For the cohort, immune exposure information was limited to CMV serostatus. Sequencing depth was assumed to be roughly uniform across donors in the presence/absence analyses, though that assumption may not hold. According to a later analysis, parvovirus B19, influenza, CMV and Epstein-Barr virus appeared linked to several top co-occurrence clusters. A cluster of highly shared sequence variants was judged likely to represent a technical artifact of the sequencing pipeline. Most TCR sequences were seen in very few donors, while some public TCRs were found in many individuals. In a later genetic analysis, a missense DCLRE1C variant was associated with V-gene and J-gene trimming of TCR beta chains, and the association was replicated in an independent cohort. The authors suggested that the approach could potentially be extended to other disease states and immunological phenotypes. Compared with equally common non-associated chains, HLA-associated TCR beta chains in a later analysis were more clonally expanded and had lower generation probabilities. The earlier analysis of nearly 600 of the donors excluded approximately 15 rarely observed V segments, including chromosome 9 orphons, because counts were too low. In vitro tests confirmed that a few of the cytomegalovirus-associated TCR beta chains recognize cytomegalovirus antigens. The classifier was reported to diagnose cytomegalovirus status with high specificity and sensitivity in both the original cohort and the validation cohort. Some IMGT-functional V segments, including TRBV6-2 and TRBV6-3, could not be distinguished by the 87-base-pair reads and were therefore excluded. Broadly in line with IMGT annotations, most TCR beta V segments showed up in productive rearrangements about 90% or about 30% of the time in an earlier analysis of 587 of the donors. In a later analysis, the rate of TCR association differed among HLA loci, with DRB1 alleles having the most associated TCRs and HLA-C alleles having the fewest. A further reported finding was that TCR beta sequences accurately predicted the HLA-A and HLA-B alleles for most subjects in the first cohort. Only TCR beta chains were sequenced in this cohort, and the absence of alpha or paired-chain data limited detectable features.

V sheds 2 bases and J sheds 0 bases, leaving 5 bases between their ends. CDR1 and CDR2 are read off the germline V gene as SGHRS and YFSETQ. The CDR3 measures 13 amino acids from cysteine to phenylalanine. Solely the CDR3 DNA is kept, with 39 bases framed from the first base. The library was built by means of the immunoSEQ multiplex PCR assay. For the multiplex PCR, a mixture combining 60 forward primers for TCR Vbeta segments and 13 reverse primers for TCR Jbeta segments was used. The CDR3 region of rearranged TCR beta genes was amplified from genomic DNA with a multiplex PCR assay. On the Illumina HiSeq System, the amplified TCR beta libraries were sequenced as 87-base-pair reads. The authors' analysis ran thus. In a later analysis, 70 million to 95 million unique TCR beta chains were counted across the roughly 670 repertoires, and roughly 11 million of these chains were shared by at least two donors. A nearest-neighbor algorithm error-corrected the raw reads and collapsed the reads into unique sequences, merging closely related sequences to remove PCR and sequencing errors. CDR3 sequences were aligned to IMGT reference sequences to assign V, D and J gene segments. For a sequence to be retained, at least a six-nucleotide match to both a V gene segment and a J gene segment was required. A rearrangement was called productive if the CDR3 had no stop codons and remained in frame with V and J, and every other rearrangement was called non-productive. Following IMGT convention, CDR3 was defined as the stretch from the second conserved V-encoded cysteine up to the conserved J-encoded phenylalanine. The earlier analysis of about 610 of the donors excluded sequences that lacked an unambiguous match to a single V gene segment. In an earlier analysis of 500 to 750 of the donors, V segments were called functional above 56.7% productive rearrangements and were called segregating when the between-donor standard deviation exceeded 5%. A statistical classification framework was built for diagnosing cytomegalovirus status from the catalog of TCR beta chain sequences. V and J gene assignment, in a later analysis, came from comparing TCR nucleotide sequences with IMGT/GENE-DB human TR gene sequences. In a later analysis, CDR3 sequences and most-parsimonious VDJ recombination scenarios were assigned using the TCRdist pipeline. A later analysis defined each TCR beta chain by its CDR3 amino acid sequence plus V-gene family, and excluded reads lacking a unique V-gene family. In a later analysis, nearly 600 highly shared, low-generation-probability nucleotide sequences were removed to address suspected cross-contamination and a sequencing artifact. A later analysis calculated a clonal expansion index for each public chain from normalized within-repertoire ranks of inferred template counts. Generation probabilities in a later analysis came from a VDJ recombination model fitted to out-of-frame rearrangements, and those results were checked against IGoR. In a later analysis, TCR-TCR, TCR-HLA and TCR-CMV co-occurrence was scored with hypergeometric tests, and a repertoire-size bias correction was applied to TCR pairs. False discovery rates were estimated in a later analysis by permuting HLA or CMV assignments 20 times. In a later analysis, co-occurring TCRs were grouped with DBSCAN, and TCRdist sequence similarity was added when clustering was performed within HLA-allele-positive subsets. Repertoires with fewer than 30,000 or more than 120,000 public chains, plus five repertoires with anomalous nucleotide sharing, were excluded from co-occurrence clustering. TCRdb obtained this table from immuneACCESS and retained in-frame rearrangements with V and J assigned. These tables miss some clones; where compared with another copy, unresolved V genes account for less than half of the shortfall, and the remainder is unexplained. V, J and clone size derive from that table, while D and trimming were established from the DNA sequence. The sample table shows about 140,000 clones, and roughly 81% are seen once. The ten largest make up under 2% of the sample.

This clonotype originated in a female donor in good health and CMV-seronegative. In this chain, TRBV5-1 is recombined with TRBJ1-1; the D gene remains uncertain. Sequenced material: PBMCs. The CDR3 is CASSLSVNTEAFF. The sequence in DNA is TGCGCCAGCAGCTTATCGGTGAACACTGAAGCTTTCTTT.